This is a list of T cell receptor beta chains from one sample in a study of blood T cell repertoires in COVID-19. Sequencing was performed with immunoSEQ multiplex PCR; in TCRdb, only in-frame clones are kept and a portion is missing. Here the sample spans some 150,000 clones, just over 85% being singletons. Material: peripheral blood. The receptor set was obtained from a man in his sixties or seventies with acute or convalescent COVID-19. Each CDR3 is given without its conserved first and last residue. Each record gives: CDR3 protein, V gene, clone size. Clone size, where shown, is once, few, many, or a class for clones that have expanded.

ASSREGTSGLPGAQY TRBV5-1 few
ASSPLQGNEQF TRBV5-1 -
ASSLIPTNEQF TRBV27 -
ASRKPGQGNGYT TRBV28 once
ASSQMGGRGKNIQY TRBV3-1/TRBV3-2 -
SVDNRALSGNEQF TRBV29-1 -
ASMEGYEQY TRBV28 -
ASKRLAESYEQY TRBV27 -
ASSVKTSGGTGELF TRBV9 -
ASSQEGRGINYGYT TRBV4-1 -
ASSLPLSGTGDYEQY TRBV6-2/TRBV6-3 -
ASSPQLAGEGGELF TRBV18 -
ASSRGQGTYEQY TRBV9 -
ASSARGSGTGLYNEQF TRBV9 -
SVISGVRETQY TRBV29-1 -
ASSLPIGTSGRFQQYNEQF TRBV28 -
ASSHESGLGSYNEQF TRBV4-3 -
ASSVGMGGYQPQH TRBV9 -
ASRATGLGTDTQY TRBV19 once
ASSTFETGANQPQH TRBV19 few
ASSWRPTSGTGELF TRBV11-1 -
ASSGGLAGGNEQY TRBV7-6 -
ASSLTQGGRNTIY TRBV7-2 -
ASSFTGGDGDTQY TRBV5-1 -
ASSLRLAGGFNEQF TRBV7-2 -
ASRYSGTSGPSYEQY TRBV12-2 -
ASSYLAGGSSDTQY TRBV6-5 -
ASSQAPAGVDEQY TRBV4-2 -
ASRRAGGTDTQY TRBV28 -
ASSLGGLAGKSYEQY TRBV5-1 -
ASRAGLLNTEAF TRBV27 -
ASSLGLADNEQF TRBV11-3 -
ASSVTGGTNTEAF TRBV9 -
SVGQGNEQY TRBV29-1 -
ASSPEGSSYNEQF TRBV3-1/TRBV3-2 -
ASSFVTSGGSYEQY TRBV5-1 -
ASSQSSIQETQY TRBV16 -
ASSPSGQGFYEQY TRBV6-5 -
ASRPGGGYYEQY TRBV25-1 once
ASSLPGQGYTGELF TRBV5-1 -
SAKTGGYGYT TRBV29-1 -
ASSPQGAQGQPQH TRBV2 -
ASSRISQSSYNEQF TRBV5-1 -
ASSLGSGNTGELF TRBV7-6 -
AISEIPVDRVGGYT TRBV10-3 -
ASRDPGQIFYEQY TRBV7-3 -
ASSPSRGIGQPQH TRBV28 -
ASSHSGNTIY TRBV18 -
ASSMFGGSTDTQY TRBV19 -
ASSLVRQETQY TRBV7-8 -
ASSVSSGSNEQF TRBV6-4 -
ASSLAGEGEQY TRBV18 -
ASSEPTGAQY TRBV5-1 -
ASVRDRGLRGNQPQH TRBV28 once
ATSPPRLAGIQY TRBV15 -
AISETPRRETQY TRBV10-3 -
ASRRISPPYEQY TRBV6-6 -
ASSLGQGGWEKLF TRBV7-2 -